A single sample is the source of the 21 T cell receptor beta chains below, sequenced in a study of OX40 agonist ivuxolimab in advanced cancers. TCRdb keeps only in-frame clones here, not all; method: immunoSEQ multiplex PCR. In the table there are tens of thousands of clones, over 75% of which are singletons. The source material was CD4+ or CD8+ T cells sorted from blood, sampled in a trial of the OX40 agonist ivuxolimab. All receptors derive from an adult with an advanced solid tumor such as melanoma, head and neck, liver or kidney cancer.

This clone occurred once. J is TRBJ1-1 and V is TRBV4-1, with D uncertain. The CDR3 consists of 15 residues. The V end lost 2 bases, the J end lost 1 base, and 11 bases lay between the germline ends. CDR1 MGHRA and CDR2 YSYEKL come from the germline V gene. In DNA form, the CDR3 reads TGCGCCAGCAGCCAATATCCCCCCGGGAACACTGAAGCTTTCTTT. Amino acid sequence: CASSQYPPGNTEAFF.

The chain joins TRBV28 to TRBJ2-3; the D gene is possibly TRBD2 (6 bases). The germline CDR1 and CDR2 sequences are MDHEN and SYDVKM. V gave up 8 bases and J gave up 6 bases, with 6 bases separating them. The CDR3 consists of 10 residues. DNA for the CDR3: TGTGCCAGCGGGGGGGATACGCAGTATTTT. This gives the protein CASGGDTQYF.

This chain uses TRBV7-9 with TRBJ2-2; 12 bases fit TRBD2. J was trimmed by 3 bases and V by 1 base; bases with no gene match: 3. The CDR3 consists of 17 residues. The germline V gene has CDR1 SEHNR and CDR2 FQNEAQ (reference sequence). The DNA for the CDR3 is TGTGCCAGCAGCTTAGTCGGGACTAGCGGGTACACCGGGGAGCTGTTTTTT. It translates to CASSLVGTSGYTGELFF.

This chain uses TRBV27 with TRBJ2-7, with D possibly TRBD1 on 6 matching bases. From germline, CDR1 is MNHEY and CDR2 SMNVEV (reference sequence). Trimming left V 2 bases short and J 2 bases short, with 7 bases between. The CDR3 is 13 amino acids. Written as DNA, the CDR3 is TGTGCCAGCAGTTTACAGGGGACCTACGAGCAGTACTTC. It codes for CASSLQGTYEQYF.

The V call is TRBV28, the J call TRBJ2-7, with D hard to call. Germline-derived CDR1 and CDR2 are MDHEN and SYDVKM. CDR3 length: 13 residues. V shed 3 bases and J shed 3 bases, with 9 bases lying between them. The CDR3 sequence is CASSFSFLYEQYF. CDR3 sequence (DNA): TGTGCCAGCAGTTTTAGTTTCCTCTACGAGCAGTACTTC.

The genes are TRBV5-1 and TRBJ1-3; 7 bases align to TRBD1. The CDR3 runs 15 residues. Germline lookup yields CDR1 SGHRS and CDR2 YFSETQ. V lost 5 bases, J lost 4 bases, and 9 bases stayed unmatched. The chain's CDR3 is CASSYDRESGNTIYF. In DNA, the CDR3 is TGCGCCAGCAGTTATGACAGGGAGTCAGGAAACACCATATATTTT.

The chain is built from TRBV7-9 and TRBJ1-4, with D hard to call. Looked up from germline, CDR1 is SEHNR and CDR2 is FQNEAQ (reference sequence). This CDR3 contains 14 residues. Trimming cost V 5 bases and J 0 bases, with 7 bases left between them. The chain's CDR3 is CASSKDTTNEKLFF. In nucleotides, the CDR3 is TGTGCCAGCAGCAAAGACACAACTAATGAAAAACTGTTTTTT.

The V gene is TRBV11-2, the J gene TRBJ2-7; D remains ambiguous. Germline V gene sequence: CDR1 SGHAT, CDR2 FQNNGV. This CDR3 has 15 amino acids. Trimming removed 4 bases from V and 0 bases from J, with 13 bases in between. CDR3 sequence: CASSSQFSSSYEQYF. CDR3 DNA: TGTGCCAGCAGCTCCCAGTTTTCGAGCTCCTACGAGCAGTACTTC.

This chain links TRBV5-1 with TRBJ2-7; 7 bases fit TRBD2. V shed 5 bases and J 0 bases; nucleotides not matched to a gene: 8. Germline CDR1 reads SGHRS; CDR2 reads YFSETQ. The CDR3 length is 15 residues. CDR3 residues: CASRVTSVSSYEQYF. CDR3 nucleotides: TGCGCCAGCAGGGTTACTAGCGTTAGCTCCTACGAGCAGTACTTC.

The chain is built from TRBV10-1 and TRBJ2-3; 8 bases match TRBD1. The CDR3 runs 15 residues. CDR1 and CDR2 (germline): WNHNN, SYGVQD (reference sequence). J lost 4 bases, V lost 2 bases, and 5 bases had no gene match. The CDR3 spells CASSEDRGPPDTQYF. In DNA form, the CDR3 reads TGCGCCAGCAGTGAGGACAGGGGTCCTCCAGATACGCAGTATTTT.

The V gene is TRBV4-2, the J gene TRBJ1-1; 10 nucleotides agree with TRBD1. Germline CDR1 LGHNA, CDR2 YNFKEQ. J gave up 0 bases and V 4 bases, and 2 bases lay outside the gene matches. This CDR3 region has 15 residues. The CDR3 coding sequence is TGTGCCAGCAGCCCGGGACAGGGGATGAACACTGAAGCTTTCTTT. Translating gives CASSPGQGMNTEAFF.

CDR3 bases: TGTGCCAGCAGCTTGGTTGAGGCCCAGGGGGCGCCCGGCTACACCTTC. This codes for CASSLVEAQGAPGYTF. The J gene is TRBJ1-2, the V gene TRBV5-5; 8 bases align to TRBD1. The germline V gene has CDR1 SGHKS and CDR2 YYEKEE (reference sequence). With 0 bases clipped from V and 8 bases from J, the junction kept 12 bases outside the gene matches. The CDR3 extends over 16 amino acids. Drawing the rest from reference TRBV5-5 and TRBJ1-2, the complete variable domain is DAGVTQSPTHLIKTRGQQVTLRCSPISGHKSVSWYQQVLGQGPQFIFQYYEKEERGRGNFPDRFSARQFPNYSSELNVNALLLGDSALYLCASSLVEAQGAPGYTFGSGTRLTVV.

This chain uses TRBV11-2 with TRBJ1-2, with TRBD1 as a possible D gene (5 bases). Trimming shortened V by 4 bases and J by 4 bases, and 13 bases separated the two germline ends. From germline, CDR1 is SGHAT and CDR2 FQNNGV. CDR3 length: 14 residues. CDR3 nucleotides: TGTGCCAGCAGCTCCACCGGGACCTCCTATGGCTACACCTTC. This sequence encodes CASSSTGTSYGYTF.

The V gene is TRBV28, the J gene TRBJ2-1; D may be TRBD1 (6 bases). This CDR3 has 17 residues. CDR1 is MDHEN and CDR2 is SYDVKM in the germline V gene. V lost 7 bases and J lost 0, with 19 bases in between. The CDR3 region is CASTPHKADSSYNEQFF. CDR3 nucleotide sequence: TGTGCCAGCACCCCGCACAAGGCGGACAGCTCCTACAATGAGCAGTTCTTC.

The CDR3 DNA follows: TGTGCCACCAGCTCTAGCGCATACGCTAGCACAGATACGCAGTATTTT. Its translation: CATSSSAYASTDTQYF. The chain links TRBV15 to TRBJ2-3; tentatively, D is TRBD2 (6 bases). V lost 5 bases and J lost 0, with 15 bases in between. CDR3 size: 16 residues. In germline, CDR1 is LNHNV, CDR2 YYDKDF (reference sequence).

This clone was picked up a small number of times. The chain links TRBV15 to TRBJ1-2; unclear D gene. Germline V lookup: CDR1 LNHNV, CDR2 YYDKDF (reference sequence). V lost 1 base to trimming and J lost 6 bases, with 12 bases between them. The CDR3 has 14 amino acids. This CDR3 is CATSRANTLDGYTF. CDR3 sequence (DNA): TGTGCCACCAGCAGAGCAAACACCCTCGATGGCTACACCTTC.

This clone has just one count. CDR3 loop: CASSLYGTDTQYF. CDR3 DNA sequence: TGTGCCAGCAGCTTGTACGGCACAGATACGCAGTATTTT. The chain carries TRBV11-2 and TRBJ2-3; no reliable D call. CDR3 size: 13 residues. The germline gives CDR1 SGHAT, CDR2 FQNNGV. V dropped 3 bases and J dropped 1 base, with 5 bases sitting between them.

The chain carries TRBV6-5 and TRBJ2-1; TRBD2 matches 7 bases. V lost 0 bases and J lost 3; bases outside the gene matches: 5. Germline values: CDR1 MNHEY, CDR2 SVGAGI. There are 16 residues in the CDR3. The CDR3 region has the DNA TGTGCCAGCAGTTACTCGGGGGAGGGCCTCTACAATGAGCAGTTCTTC. As protein: CASSYSGEGLYNEQFF.

The chain joins TRBV11-1 to TRBJ2-5; 7 bases are shared with TRBD1. The CDR3 is made up of 14 amino acids. With V trimmed by 5 bases and J by 1 base, 4 bases remained unmatched. CDR1 and CDR2 from the germline V gene are SGHAT and FQDESV (reference sequence). In DNA, the CDR3 is TGTGCCAGCAGCGTTGACAGGGTCCAAGAGACCCAGTACTTC. Protein: CASSVDRVQETQYF.

The V gene is TRBV4-3, the J gene TRBJ2-3; D is uncertain. This CDR3 spans 15 amino acids. Germline lookup yields CDR1 LGHNA and CDR2 YSLEER. V shed 2 bases and J shed 2 bases, with 11 bases lying between them. The CDR3 region has the DNA TGCGCCAGCAGCCAATCTGGGTTCAACACAGATACGCAGTATTTT. Its protein is CASSQSGFNTDTQYF.

This chain uses TRBV21-1 with TRBJ2-3; the table's D gene call, TRBD2, was not cross checked with the DNA. TRBV21-1 is a pseudogene locus. The CDR3 extends over 15 amino acids. In nucleotides, the CDR3 is TGTGCCAGCAGCTCAGGCGGGACTAGAGAAGATACGCAGTATTTT. This translates into CASSSGGTREDTQYF.